Each of the 11 T cell receptor beta chains below was sequenced from the same sample in a study of blood T cell repertoires in COVID-19. Method: immunoSEQ multiplex PCR; TCRdb's copy keeps in-frame clones and lacks some. The data show 60,000 to 85,000 clones, 84% seen once. Specimen: peripheral blood. The receptors were sampled from a man in his 70s with acute or convalescent COVID-19.

The J gene is TRBJ1-2, the V gene TRBV13; the D is unclear. Germline CDR1 is PRHDT and CDR2 is FYEKMQ (reference sequence). Trimming pared 1 base from V and 3 bases from J, leaving 3 bases between. This CDR3 contains 12 residues. The CDR3: CASSLADYGYTF. The DNA of the CDR3 is TGTGCCAGCAGCTTAGCAGACTATGGCTACACCTTC. The full variable domain, its missing parts supplied by reference TRBV13 and TRBJ1-2, is AAGVIQSPRHLIKEKRETATLKCYPIPRHDTVYWYQQGPGQDPQFLISFYEKMQSDKGSIPDRFSAQQFSDYHSELNMSSLELGDSALYFCASSLADYGYTFGSGTRLTVV.

In this sample, this clone turned up once. J is TRBJ1-1 and V is TRBV6-5; D remains ambiguous. The CDR3 consists of 14 residues. The germline CDR1 and CDR2 sequences are MNHEY and SVGAGI. V dropped 11 bases and J dropped 0 bases, with 16 bases sitting between them. The CDR3 protein is CAGTRRVVNTEAFF. The CDR3 DNA is TGTGCCGGCACCCGGAGGGTGGTGAACACTGAAGCTTTCTTT.

The chain employs TRBV6-5 and TRBJ2-3; 10 bases line up with TRBD1. This CDR3 is 15 amino acids long. From germline, CDR1 is MNHEY and CDR2 SVGAGI. V shed 4 bases, J shed 1 base, and the junction held 2 bases outside the gene matches. Written as DNA, the CDR3 is TGTGCCAGCAGTTCGGGACAGGGGCGCACAGATACGCAGTATTTT. It encodes CASSSGQGRTDTQYF.

This chain uses TRBV7-8 with TRBJ2-3; a weak D match, TRBD1 (6 bases). Germline lookup yields CDR1 SGHVS and CDR2 FQNEAQ. CDR3 length equals 14 residues. V lost 0 bases to trimming and J lost 6 bases, with 10 bases between them. The CDR3 DNA is TGTGCCAGCAGCTTAGCTGAGGGGGAGGATACGCAGTATTTT. Translation: CASSLAEGEDTQYF. The full variable domain, in which reference TRBV7-8 and TRBJ2-3 provide the parts outside the CDR3, is GAGVSQSPRYKVAKRGQDVALRCDPISGHVSLFWYQQALGQGPEFLTYFQNEAQLDKSGLPSDRFFAERPEGSVSTLKIQRTQQEDSAVYLCASSLAEGEDTQYFGPGTRLTVL.

The gene calls are TRBV28 and TRBJ2-2; possible D gene TRBD2, 7 bases. V was shortened by 3 bases and J by 2 bases, with 10 bases between the two germline ends. The CDR3 contains 15 residues. Germline-derived CDR1 and CDR2 are MDHEN and SYDVKM. CDR3 region: CASSFGGLNTGELFF. The CDR3 nucleotides read TGTGCCAGCAGTTTCGGGGGGCTTAACACCGGGGAGCTGTTTTTT.

The genes are TRBV21-1 and TRBJ1-5; TRBD1 is the table's D call and was not checked against the DNA. TRBV21-1 represents a pseudogene. This CDR3 is built from 14 residues. The CDR3: CASSKRTGHQPQHF. The DNA for the CDR3 is TGTGCCAGCAGCAAAAGAACAGGGCATCAGCCCCAGCATTTT.

This chain links TRBV19 with TRBJ2-1, with 11 bases identical to TRBD2. This CDR3 contains 14 residues. Germline V gene sequence: CDR1 LNHDA, CDR2 SQIVND (reference sequence). V lost 7 bases, J lost 8 bases, and 7 bases stayed unmatched. The CDR3 reads CASTLAGGFYEQFF. The CDR3 nucleotides are TGTGCCAGTACCCTAGCGGGAGGTTTCTATGAGCAGTTCTTC.

This clone has a handful of counts. J is TRBJ2-2 and V is TRBV29-1; 7 positions match TRBD1. CDR3 length: 12 residues. Germline V CDR1 and CDR2: SQVTM, ANQGSEA. V lost 4 bases, J lost 8 bases, and 4 bases stayed unmatched. This CDR3 is CSVGQGRGELFF. The DNA of the CDR3 is TGCAGCGTTGGACAGGGTAGGGGGGAGCTGTTTTTT.

This chain links TRBV9 with TRBJ2-5; 8 nucleotides match TRBD2. Germline loops: CDR1 SGDLS, CDR2 YYNGEE. The V segment lost 0 bases and the J segment 5 bases; nucleotides outside the gene matches: 9. The CDR3 is made up of 16 amino acids. DNA for the CDR3: TGTGCCAGCAGCGTAGCCGTGCGGGAGGCTGAGGAGACCCAGTACTTC. As protein: CASSVAVREAEETQYF.

The V call is TRBV25-1, the J call TRBJ1-5, with D tentatively TRBD1 (6 bases). From germline, CDR1 is MGHDK and CDR2 SYGVNS. The CDR3 is 12 residues long. Trimming removed 9 bases from V and 3 bases from J, with 9 bases in between. The CDR3 region has the DNA TGTGCCAGTGGACAGTTCAATCAGCCCCAGCATTTT. Protein product: CASGQFNQPQHF.

The gene calls are TRBV6-2 or TRBV6-3 and TRBJ1-1; no definite D call. The CDR3 is 13 amino acids. CDR1 is MNHEY, CDR2 SVGEGT, per germline. The germline V and J ends were trimmed by 2 bases and 0 bases, with 4 bases remaining between them. CDR3 loop: CASSYKLNTEAFF. The CDR3 DNA sequence: TGTGCCAGCAGTTACAAGCTGAACACTGAAGCTTTCTTT.